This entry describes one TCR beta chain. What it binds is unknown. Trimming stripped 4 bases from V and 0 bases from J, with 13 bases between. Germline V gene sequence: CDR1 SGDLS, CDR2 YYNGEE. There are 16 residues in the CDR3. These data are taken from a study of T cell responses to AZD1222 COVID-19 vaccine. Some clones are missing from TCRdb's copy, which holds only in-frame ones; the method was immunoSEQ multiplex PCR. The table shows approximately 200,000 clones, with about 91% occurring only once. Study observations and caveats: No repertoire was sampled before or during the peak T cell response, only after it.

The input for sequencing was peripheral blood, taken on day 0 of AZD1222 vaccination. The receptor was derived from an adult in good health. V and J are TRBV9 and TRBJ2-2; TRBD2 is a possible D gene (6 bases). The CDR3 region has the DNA TGTGCCAGCAGCCTAGGAGGCGGGACGAACACCGGGGAGCTGTTTTTT. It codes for CASSLGGGTNTGELFF.